The 9 T cell receptor beta chains presented below share a single source sample, sequenced in a study of blood T cell repertoires in COVID-19. Sequenced by immunoSEQ multiplex PCR; TCRdb stores in-frame clones only, minus some. This sample has fewer than 250,000 clones, with 65% to 90% found just once. What was sequenced was peripheral blood. All receptors come from a man aged 45-65 years with COVID-19, enrolled during active disease.

The chain carries TRBV29-1 and TRBJ2-2; no clear D. Germline CDR1 and CDR2: SQVTM and ANQGSEA. This CDR3 spans 13 amino acids. Trimming removed 3 bases from V and 2 bases from J, with 7 bases in between. DNA of the CDR3: TGCAGCGTTGACACCAGAAACACCGGGGAGCTGTTTTTT. The encoded protein is CSVDTRNTGELFF.

The genes are TRBV11-2 and TRBJ2-1, with a weak D call TRBD2 (6 bases). V shed 1 base and J shed 5 bases, with 12 bases lying between them. Germline V gives CDR1 SGHAT, CDR2 FQNNGV. CDR3 length: 15 residues. Here the CDR3 reads CASSLGGDFHNEQFF. In nucleotides, the CDR3 is TGTGCCAGCAGCTTAGGCGGGGACTTCCACAATGAGCAGTTCTTC. Combining the CDR3 with reference TRBV11-2 and TRBJ2-1 gives the whole variable domain EAGVAQSPRYKIIEKRQSVAFWCNPISGHATLYWYQQILGQGPKLLIQFQNNGVVDDSQLPKDRFSAERLKGVDSTLKIQPAKLEDSAVYLCASSLGGDFHNEQFFGPGTRLTVL.

The gene calls are TRBV27 and TRBJ1-1, with D maybe TRBD1 (6 bases). CDR1 and CDR2 (germline): MNHEY, SMNVEV (reference sequence). The germline V and J ends were trimmed by 5 bases and 0 bases, with 10 bases remaining between them. This CDR3 region has 14 residues. Here the CDR3 DNA reads TGTGCCAGCAGTGCCGGGACATTGAACACTGAAGCTTTCTTT. Translation: CASSAGTLNTEAFF.

This chain connects TRBV5-6 to TRBJ1-3; the D is unclear. This CDR3 region has 15 residues. The V gene's germline CDR1 is SGHDT and CDR2 YYEEEE. Trimming pared 4 bases from V and 1 base from J, leaving 12 bases between. The CDR3 here is CASSVAGVSGNTIYF. CDR3 coding DNA: TGTGCCAGCAGCGTAGCTGGAGTTTCTGGAAACACCATATATTTT.

Of note for this clone: In the same sample, other DNA sequences code for this CDR3. This chain links TRBV28 with TRBJ1-2; 9 bases are shared with TRBD1. The ends lost 2 bases at V and 2 bases at J; junction bases unmatched: 0. The CDR3 has 14 residues. Germline CDR1 and CDR2: MDHEN and SYDVKM. This CDR3 is CASSLGQGNYGYTF. The DNA of the CDR3 is TGTGCCAGCAGTTTAGGACAGGGGAACTATGGCTACACCTTC.

The chain employs TRBV28 and TRBJ2-3; D ambiguous. CDR3 length equals 14 residues. Germline V gene data show CDR1 as MDHEN and CDR2 as SYDVKM. V lost 5 bases, J lost 4 bases, and 13 bases lay in between. CDR3 sequence: CASSIPSRSDTQYF. Written as DNA, the CDR3 is TGTGCCAGCAGTATTCCGTCCCGGTCAGATACGCAGTATTTT.

V usage is TRBV4-1 and J usage is TRBJ2-1; 10 bases fit TRBD2. Germline V gene data show CDR1 as MGHRA and CDR2 as YSYEKL. Trimming took 1 base from V and 11 from J; bases not matched to a gene: 5. The CDR3 contains 14 residues. The CDR3 sequence: CASSQGLAGEQQFF. As DNA, the CDR3 is TGCGCCAGCAGCCAAGGGCTAGCGGGAGAACAGCAGTTCTTC.

The chain recombines TRBV10-1 with TRBJ2-1, with TRBD2 matching over 8 bases. The CDR3 loop spans 13 amino acids. The V gene's germline CDR1 is WNHNN and CDR2 SYGVQD (reference sequence). V shed 4 bases, J shed 9 bases, and the junction held 5 bases outside the gene matches. Here the CDR3 reads CASSGWAGGEQFF. The CDR3 region has the DNA TGCGCCAGCAGTGGCTGGGCGGGAGGTGAGCAGTTCTTC.

The chain joins TRBV28 to TRBJ2-2; D call uncertain. Germline CDR1 reads MDHEN; CDR2 reads SYDVKM. Trimming took off 5 bases at V and 5 bases at J, with 9 bases between the two ends. CDR3 size: 13 residues. DNA for the CDR3: TGTGCCAGCAGTCGTCGAGGAACCGGGGAGCTGTTTTTT. Its protein product is CASSRRGTGELFF.